The entry below gives a single T cell receptor (beta chain) sequence along with its context. The data belong to a study of OX40 agonist ivuxolimab in advanced cancers. Study summary: Of mixed ages from about 23 to 79 and averaging approximately 60 years, the group was roughly 83% male.

The method was immunoSEQ multiplex PCR; TCRdb's version includes in-frame clones alone and lacks a portion of them. Counted here are more than 35,000 clones, roughly 89% occurring once; the ten biggest clones make up 0.45% to 0.7%. V was shortened by 4 bases and J by 1 base, with 15 bases between the two germline ends. Germline CDR1 and CDR2: SGHNT and YYREEE (reference sequence). This CDR3 has 15 amino acids. The sequence came from an adult with an advanced solid tumor such as melanoma, head and neck, liver or kidney cancer. The specimen comprised CD4+ or CD8+ T cells sorted from blood, sampled in a trial of the OX40 agonist ivuxolimab. The chain uses TRBV5-4 and TRBJ2-7; D might be TRBD1 or TRBD2, each matching 5 bases. CDR3: CASSPGRDGSYEQYF. As DNA, the CDR3 is TGTGCCAGCAGCCCCGGCCGGGACGGTTCCTACGAGCAGTACTTC.